The table lists the clone carrying this T cell receptor (beta chain) with a count of one. Participants came from about two dozen US areas, aged roughly 18 to 89 years. Recovery meant two consecutive negative NP/OP PCR tests, professional clearance, or resolved symptoms. This sample was included in a study of blood T cell repertoires in COVID-19. Study summary: There were acute and convalescent COVID-19 samples, and they came from the United States, Italy and Spain.

Trimming took off 3 bases at V and 10 bases at J, with 10 bases between the two ends. The CDR3 is 13 amino acids. From germline, CDR1 is MDHEN and CDR2 SYDVKM. Only in-frame clones appear in the TCRdb table, and some are missing; sequencing was by immunoSEQ multiplex PCR. The sample carries roughly 250,000 clones, 80% to 90% recorded once. The receptor was derived from a man in his forties who had recovered from COVID-19. The rearrangement uses TRBV28 and TRBJ1-6; D is unclear. Sequencing input: PBMCs or T cells enriched from blood (not recorded which). CDR3 residues: CASSFGGRSPLHF. For the CDR3, the DNA is TGTGCCAGCAGTTTCGGCGGGAGATCACCCCTCCACTTT.